The sequence of this T cell receptor (beta chain) was determined in a study of OX40 agonist ivuxolimab in advanced cancers. The method was immunoSEQ multiplex PCR; TCRdb's version includes in-frame clones alone and lacks a portion of them. Among around 50,000 clones listed, 77% were seen once. This TCR derives from an adult with an advanced solid tumor such as melanoma, head and neck, liver or kidney cancer. The sequenced sample was CD4+ or CD8+ T cells sorted from blood, obtained in a trial of the OX40 agonist ivuxolimab.

CDR3 nucleotides: TGCAGTGCTAGAGGGGATCAGCCCCAGCATTTT. Translating gives CSARGDQPQHF. This rearrangement joins TRBV20-1 to TRBJ1-5; no definite D call. This CDR3 spans 11 amino acids. The V end lost 1 base, the J end lost 5 bases, and 3 bases lay between the germline ends. Looked up from germline, CDR1 is DFQATT and CDR2 is SNEGSKA (reference sequence).